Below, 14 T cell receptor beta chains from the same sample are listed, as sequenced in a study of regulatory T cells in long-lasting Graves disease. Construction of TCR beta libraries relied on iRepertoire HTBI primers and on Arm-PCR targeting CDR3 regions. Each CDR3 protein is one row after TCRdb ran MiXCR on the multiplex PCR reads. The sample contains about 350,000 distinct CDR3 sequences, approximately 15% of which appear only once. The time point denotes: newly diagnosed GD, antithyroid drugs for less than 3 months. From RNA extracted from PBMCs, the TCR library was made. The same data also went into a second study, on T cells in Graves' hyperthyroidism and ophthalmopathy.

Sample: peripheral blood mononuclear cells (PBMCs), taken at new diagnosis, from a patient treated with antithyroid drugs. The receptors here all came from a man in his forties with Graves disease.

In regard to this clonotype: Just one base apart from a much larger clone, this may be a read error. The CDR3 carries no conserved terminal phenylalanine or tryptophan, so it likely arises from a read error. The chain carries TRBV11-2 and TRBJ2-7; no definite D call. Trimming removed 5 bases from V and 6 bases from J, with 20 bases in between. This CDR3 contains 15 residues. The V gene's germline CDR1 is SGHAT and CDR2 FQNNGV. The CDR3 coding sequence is TGTGCCAGCAGCCTACAAGGCAACGCAGTGCGCGAGCAGTACTCC. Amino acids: CASSLQGNAVREQYS.

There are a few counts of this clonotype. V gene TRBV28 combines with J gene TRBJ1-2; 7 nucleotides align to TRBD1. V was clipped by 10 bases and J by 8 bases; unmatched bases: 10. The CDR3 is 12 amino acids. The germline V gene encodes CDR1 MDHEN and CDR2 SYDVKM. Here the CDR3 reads CATLPGQTGYTF. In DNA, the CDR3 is TGTGCCACCCTCCCGGGACAGACAGGCTACACCTTC.

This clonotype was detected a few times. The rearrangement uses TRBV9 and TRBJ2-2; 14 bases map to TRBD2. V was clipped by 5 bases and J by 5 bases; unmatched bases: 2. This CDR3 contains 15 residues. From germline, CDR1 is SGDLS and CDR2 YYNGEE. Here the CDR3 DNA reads TGTGCCAGCAGTCGGACTAGCGGGGGGACCGGGGAGCTGTTTTTT. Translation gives CASSRTSGGTGELFF.

The DNA of the CDR3 is TGTGCCAGTAGGATAAGACGGGGCGCGAACACCGGGGAGCTGTTTTTT. Its protein product is CASRIRRGANTGELFF. The chain is built from TRBV19 and TRBJ2-2; D is perhaps TRBD1 or TRBD2 (5 bases each). Germline CDR1 is LNHDA and CDR2 is SQIVND (reference sequence). CDR3 size: 16 residues. Between the trimmed V and J ends, which lost 6 bases and 0 bases, there was a span of 14 bases.

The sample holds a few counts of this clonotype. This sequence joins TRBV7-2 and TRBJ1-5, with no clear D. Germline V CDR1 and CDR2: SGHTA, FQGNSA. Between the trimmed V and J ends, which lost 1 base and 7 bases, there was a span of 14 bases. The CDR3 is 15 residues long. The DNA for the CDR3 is TGTGCCAGCAGCTTAGGGGTCCGGGTTGGGCAGCCCCAGCATTTT. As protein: CASSLGVRVGQPQHF.

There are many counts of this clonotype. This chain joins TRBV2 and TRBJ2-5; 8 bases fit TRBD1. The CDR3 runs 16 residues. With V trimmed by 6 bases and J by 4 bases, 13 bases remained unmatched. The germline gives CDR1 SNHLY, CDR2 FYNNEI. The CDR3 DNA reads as TGTGCCAGCAGAGACCCGACAGGGGCGGATAGAGAGACCCAGTACTTC. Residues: CASRDPTGADRETQYF.

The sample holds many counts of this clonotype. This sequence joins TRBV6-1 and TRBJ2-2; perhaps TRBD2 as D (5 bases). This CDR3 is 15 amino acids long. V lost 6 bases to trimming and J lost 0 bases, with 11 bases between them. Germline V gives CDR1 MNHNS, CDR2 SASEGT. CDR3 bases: TGTGCCAGCAGGCGAGGGTTCGCGAACACCGGGGAGCTGTTTTTT. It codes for CASRRGFANTGELFF.

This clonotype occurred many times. The CDR3 DNA follows: TGTGCCAGCATACCGGGACAGGTCAATCAGCCCCAGCATTTT. Translated: CASIPGQVNQPQHF. The V gene is TRBV6-1, the J gene TRBJ1-5; 8 bases map to TRBD1. CDR1 and CDR2 (germline): MNHNS, SASEGT. The junction had 5 bases not matched to a gene; V was cut back by 7 bases and J by 3 bases. The CDR3 runs to 14 residues.

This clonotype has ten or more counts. The CDR3, as DNA: TGTGCCAGCAGTCCCCCCCGACATTTTACGGGCAATGAGCAGTTCTTC. This sequence encodes CASSPPRHFTGNEQFF. V usage is TRBV28 and J usage is TRBJ2-1, with no clear D. The CDR3 consists of 16 residues. V shed 5 bases and J shed 6 bases, with 20 bases lying between them. The germline gives CDR1 MDHEN, CDR2 SYDVKM.

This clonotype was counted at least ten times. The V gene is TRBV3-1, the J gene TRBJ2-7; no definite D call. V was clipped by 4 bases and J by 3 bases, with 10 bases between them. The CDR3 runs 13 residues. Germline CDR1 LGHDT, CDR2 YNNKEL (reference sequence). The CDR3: CASSPQPVYEQYF. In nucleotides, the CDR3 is TGTGCCAGCAGCCCGCAACCTGTCTACGAGCAGTACTTC.

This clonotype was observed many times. The CDR3 region is CASSWGRDTEAFF. CDR3 bases: TGTGCCAGCAGTTGGGGACGGGACACTGAAGCTTTCTTT. The V and J genes are TRBV12-3 or TRBV12-4 and TRBJ1-1; tentative D call: TRBD1 (5 bases). This CDR3 is built from 13 residues. Trimming cost V 4 bases and J 3 bases, with 9 bases left between them.

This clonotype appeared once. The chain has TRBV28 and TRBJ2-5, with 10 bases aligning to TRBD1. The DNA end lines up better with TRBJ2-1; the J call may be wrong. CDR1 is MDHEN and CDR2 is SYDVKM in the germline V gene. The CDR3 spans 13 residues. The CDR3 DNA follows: TGTGCCAGCAGTTCGGGACAGGGGTACGAGCAGTTCTTC. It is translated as CASSSGQGYEQFF.

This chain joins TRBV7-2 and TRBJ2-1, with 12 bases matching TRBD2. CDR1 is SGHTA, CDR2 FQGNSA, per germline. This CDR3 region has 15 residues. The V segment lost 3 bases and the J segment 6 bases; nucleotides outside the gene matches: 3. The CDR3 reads CASSLTSGGPNEQFF. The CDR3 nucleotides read TGTGCCAGCAGCTTGACTAGCGGGGGCCCCAATGAGCAGTTCTTC.

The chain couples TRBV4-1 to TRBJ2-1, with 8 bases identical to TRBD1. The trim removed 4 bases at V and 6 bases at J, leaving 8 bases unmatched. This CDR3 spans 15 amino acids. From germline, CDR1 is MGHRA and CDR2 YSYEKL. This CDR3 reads CASSRAGTGLNEQFF. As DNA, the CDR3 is TGCGCCAGCAGCCGAGCCGGGACAGGCCTCAATGAGCAGTTCTTC.